Detailed here is one T cell receptor (beta chain). In the authors' workflow: Amplification from reference gene primers served as the basis for estimated nucleated cell counts. Measured with immunoSEQ multiplex PCR; TCRdb has only the in-frame clones, and not every one. V and J calls and clone size follow that table, whereas D and trimming were derived from the DNA. The sample lists around 86,000 clones, about nine tenths occurring once. CDR1 and CDR2 (germline): SGHTS, YDEGEE. The CDR3 has 17 amino acids. Trimming removed 0 bases from V and 7 bases from J; junction bases left unmatched: 10. This sample was included in a study of blood T cell repertoires in COVID-19. Whole-study context: Both acute and convalescent COVID-19 samples were obtained from the United States, Italy and Spain. PBMCs, B-cell-depleted T cells, or T cells provided the cDNA or gDNA that made up the material.

The clonotype comes from a woman older than 75 with acute or convalescent COVID-19. This sequence joins TRBV5-8 and TRBJ2-1, with 10 bases that match TRBD2. Sample: peripheral blood. DNA for the CDR3: TGTGCCAGCAGCTTGGGCAGCGGGAGGGTGTTGGAAAATGAGCAGTTCTTC. Protein product: CASSLGSGRVLENEQFF.